This T cell receptor (beta chain) was sequenced for a study of blood T cell repertoires in COVID-19 (TCRdb year 2020). General notes on the study: Samples covering the acute and convalescent phases of COVID-19 were provided by collaborators in the United States, Italy and Spain. Where HLA class I and class II types were available, the types were taken from metadata supplied by the sample provider, not from assay-based typing. The repertoires were made available in a free public database intended to serve as a resource for research on the immune response to SARS-CoV-2. The prospective study material was composed of cDNA or gDNA derived from T cells, B-cell-depleted T cells, or PBMCs. Sample metadata almost always included a de-identified subject ID, COVID-19 status, age in years and sex. The samples were drawn from the first 160 participants of the ongoing ImmuneRACE study and from 1,254 subjects provided by 6 global collaborators. The dataset comprised deeply sampled blood TCRbeta repertoires from subjects exposed to, actively infected with, or recovered from COVID-19. The study at large found these results: The amount of clinical and demographic metadata varied by source and participant and was provided uncurated.

One collaborating source in Seattle enrolled patients during active infection and followed them longitudinally through the course of disease. The collaborating institutions used their own protocols to collect whole blood in K2EDTA tubes. Collaborator samples were shipped for TCRbeta analysis as frozen whole blood, isolated PBMCs, or DNA extracted from either sample type. TCRbeta CDR3 regions were amplified from genomic DNA using the immunoSEQ Assay, a bias-controlled multiplex PCR. In the source study's methods: Nucleated cell counts per sample were estimated from amplification of reference gene primers within the assay. Sequence reads were collapsed and filtered to measure the absolute abundance of every unique TCRbeta CDR3 rearrangement. For each sample, productive Simpson clonality was calculated by taking the square root of Simpson's diversity index across productive rearrangements. TCRdb provides this immuneACCESS table in a form limited to in-frame rearrangements. Some clones are lacking; in checked studies, under half of them reflect an unresolved V gene, and why the rest are absent is not known. That table furnishes V, J and clone size, whereas the DNA furnished D and trimming. The sample includes hundreds of thousands of clones, with over 70% observed a single time. About 6.3% of the sample belongs to the ten largest clones.

The CDR3 starts with the cysteine, ends with the phenylalanine, and has 13 residues. Only CDR3 DNA remains: 39 bases, in frame from the first base. Clipping removes 6 bases from V and 6 bases from J, with 4 as the unmatched junction base count. This clone was seen once. Its recognized antigen is unknown. No clone much larger than this one lies a single base away; base qualities are absent. This sequence originates from a woman aged 45 to 65 with COVID-19, enrolled during active disease. The chain is assembled from TRBV12-3 or TRBV12-4 and TRBJ2-3; 9 of the junction bases match TRBD2. The sample comprised peripheral blood. The DNA is as follows: TGTGCCAGCAGCCGCGGGAGGGCGGATACGCAGTATTTT. Its protein is CASSRGRADTQYF.